Detailed here is one T cell receptor beta chain. The antigen it binds to is not known. No much larger clonotype is one base removed from it; base qualities were not supplied. Using the deep immunoSEQ assay, TCR CDR3 regions were amplified from genomic DNA by multiplex PCR. Extracted genomic DNA from each cell subset was distributed evenly across all wells of several immunoSEQ 96-well plates, and each plate was treated as a replicate. For sorted subsets, each replicate PCR was loaded with roughly 0.2 ug genomic DNA, equivalent to about 30,000 T cell genomes. The purified libraries were quantified using a Qubit 3.0 fluorometer, sized with a Bioanalyzer 2100, and then quantified again using the KAPA Library Quantification kit. Every immunoSEQ 96-well plate was sequenced on a dedicated single-read 150-cycle Illumina NextSeq 550 flow cell. The study's processing was this. The immunoSEQ output contained only junctional sequences without quality scores, so filtering could not match that applied to full-length reads. Sequences were annotated with PyIR, a Python wrapper for IgBLAST v1.9, and V/J genes and CDR3 were assigned using IMGT germline references. Any read was removed if the V/J assignment was weak (E-value above 1e-6), the CDR3 was missing, or the read contained stop codons, out-of-frame junctions, or ambiguous translated residues. V3J clonotypes were defined as sequences sharing an identical inferred V gene, J gene, and CDR3 amino acid sequence. Percentage overlap between repertoires was computed as shared unique clonotypes divided by the size of the smaller repertoire. Richness of each repertoire was evaluated using RTK rarefaction, the Chao1 estimator, and Recon v2.1 estimates of unobserved clonotypes. For all TCRbeta clonotypes obtained by the gDNA method from a few donors, generation probabilities were computed with OLGA. In TCRdb, the immuneACCESS table is reduced to in-frame sequences with V and J assigned. These tables do not hold every clone; where another copy was compared, an unresolved V gene accounts for under half, and the others remain unexplained. V and J calls and clone size are given by that table; D and trimming were obtained from the DNA. Present in this sample are millions of clones, about 95% of which were seen just once. 0.1% to 0.15% of the sample comes from the top ten.

Healthy HIV-negative adults with no recently reported acute infections or vaccinations were included as donors. Only Caucasian adults living in Nashville, Tennessee, USA were represented among the donors. CD4+ T cells were enriched through magnetic negative selection, after which naive cells were positively selected on CD45RA and the remaining negative fraction served as the memory subset. Blood was collected by leukapheresis, and PBMCs were isolated by Ficoll-Histopaque density gradient centrifugation and then cryopreserved in liquid nitrogen vapor phase. Analytical flow cytometry was used to check the purity and quantity of every magnetically sorted T cell population. Each sorted fraction had its genomic DNA isolated and then quantified by UV absorbance on a Nanodrop 2000c. The entry originates in a study of shared clonotypes between healthy human individuals (dated by TCRdb to the early 2020s). General notes on the study: A few men and a couple of women, aged 18 to 49 years, made up the cohort. Per donor, three plates each were used for CD4 naive and CD4 memory, two for CD8 naive, and one for CD8 memory. To estimate repertoire size and how much clonotypes are shared between individuals, the study performed deep sequencing of blood TCR repertoires from roughly five healthy adults. To increase sequencing depth and limit assay-specific biases, different laboratories used diverse techniques to prepare libraries and sequence TCR repertoires. Leukapheresis yielded between about 0.9 and 8.9 billion PBMCs per donor. What the work shows at the level of the full study, not this receptor alone: Estimated clonotype richness was generally larger for naive than for memory subsets. When several donors were compared, the shared fraction of clonotypes was about 5% for naive CD4, 3.5% to 4% for naive CD8, 2% to 2.5% for memory CD4, and roughly 0.43% for memory CD8. Incomplete sequencing was indicated by rarefaction of sorted-subset datasets, despite the large sequencing depth. Compared with non-shared clonotypes, clonotypes shared by all four sorted-subset donors had higher generation probabilities. Because the study included a small number of donors, the genetic and exposure-history diversity represented was limited. Sampling was limited to blood, and TCR repertoires in tissue likely differ from TCR repertoires in blood. Pairwise subsampling indicated that sequencing depth was expected to affect the degree of clonotype sharing among donors.

The sequencing sample was made of naive CD4+ T cells sorted from blood. The cell subset or site tag for this specimen amounts to: CD45RA+ positively selected. This receptor was obtained from a man aged 18 to 35 in good health.

The nucleotides are TGTGCCAGCAGTGATGGGGGCAGGGGACCCGGGGAGCTGTTTTTT. The translation is CASSDGGRGPGELFF. The sequence links TRBV25-1 to TRBJ2-2; the best D guess is TRBD1, with 6 bases matching. V and J lose 3 bases and 6 bases, and a span of 14 bases separates them. CDR1 MGHDK and CDR2 SYGVNS are derived from the germline V gene. The CDR3 holds 15 amino acids from the cysteine to the phenylalanine. Just the 45-base CDR3 DNA is kept, in frame starting at base 1.